Below, 22 T cell receptor beta chains from the same sample are listed, as sequenced in a study of prognosis after radiotherapy for stage I lung cancer. The authors amplified TCR beta CDR3 from genomic DNA using two-round multiplex PCR. Round-one PCR had primers specific to each TRBV and TRBJ gene. Each CDR3 protein is one row after TCRdb ran MiXCR on the multiplex PCR reads. The table records around 20,000 distinct CDR3 sequences, 55% of them present only once. The sequences come from PBMCs, collected before or after stereotactic body radiation therapy (not recorded which). These receptors originate from a donor at least 50 years old with non-small cell lung cancer.

This clonotype was detected many times. The V gene is TRBV29-1, the J gene TRBJ1-3; a weak D match, TRBD1 (5 bases). V shed 6 bases and J shed 2 bases, with 17 bases lying between them. The CDR3 has 15 amino acids. Germline CDR1 SQVTM, CDR2 ANQGSEA. The DNA for the CDR3 is TGCAGCGTCGAAACGAGGGGAACTACTGGAAACACCATATATTTT. It translates to CSVETRGTTGNTIYF.

This rearrangement joins TRBV11-2 to TRBJ2-1; 7 bases fit TRBD2. The CDR3 contains 15 residues. Germline V CDR1 and CDR2: SGHAT, FQNNGV. The junction had 4 bases not matched to a gene; V was cut back by 5 bases and J by 0 bases. In DNA, the CDR3 is TGTGCCAGCAGCCTGGGGGGGATCTCCTACAATGAGCAGTTCTTC. It is translated as CASSLGGISYNEQFF.

Notes on this clonotype: This probably arose from a read error, given a far larger clone one base away. The CDR3 nucleotides read TGTGCCAGCAGTGGATACTGGGACAGTCCCTACAATGAGCAGTTCTTC. This gives the protein CASSGYWDSPYNEQFF. The rearrangement joins TRBV11-2 to TRBJ2-1; 7 positions match TRBD1. The germline gives CDR1 SGHAT, CDR2 FQNNGV. The CDR3 length is 16 residues. V was clipped by 6 bases and J by 2 bases; unmatched bases: 10.

This clonotype has at least ten counts. The V call is TRBV19, the J call TRBJ2-6; 7 bases fit TRBD1. Per the germline V gene, CDR1 is LNHDA and CDR2 is SQIVND (reference sequence). The CDR3 spans 16 residues. Germline trimming cut 3 bases from V and 4 bases from J; bases unmatched to any gene: 6. The CDR3 sequence is CASSIPTGSGANVLTF. In DNA form, the CDR3 reads TGTGCCAGTAGTATTCCGACAGGGTCCGGGGCCAACGTCCTGACTTTC.

A note on this clonotype: It differs at one base from a far larger clone, so likely a read error. The V gene is TRBV6-9, the J gene TRBJ1-1; D is undetermined. The germline CDR1 and CDR2 sequences are MNHGY and SVAAGI. Trimming stripped 3 bases from V and 6 bases from J, with 17 bases between. The CDR3 has 15 amino acids. The CDR3 nucleotides are TGTGCCAGCAGTTACCGCGGATGCCCGACGCCTGAAGCTTTCTTT. Protein: CASSYRGCPTPEAFF.

The J gene is TRBJ2-2, the V gene TRBV12-3 or TRBV12-4; a possible D gene is TRBD2 (6 bases). V shed 7 bases and J shed 10 bases, with 28 bases lying between them. The CDR3 covers 17 residues. The CDR3 is CASTPGGWRFFIVELFF. DNA of the CDR3: TGTGCCAGCACCCCTGGGGGGTGGCGATTCTTCATCGTGGAGCTGTTTTTT.

This chain links TRBV20-1 with TRBJ2-3; D not certain. Germline loops: CDR1 DFQATT, CDR2 SNEGSKA (reference sequence). This CDR3 spans 13 amino acids. The V gene lost 5 bases and the J gene lost 2 bases, with 11 bases spanning the gap. The CDR3 reads CSAQTAPTDTQYF. CDR3 in DNA: TGCAGTGCTCAAACAGCACCCACAGATACGCAGTATTTT.

In its sample, this clonotype was seen many times. This chain uses TRBV28 with TRBJ1-5, with 9 bases fitting TRBD1. The CDR3 is 15 amino acids. Germline V gene data show CDR1 as MDHEN and CDR2 as SYDVKM. V was pared by 3 bases and J by 6 bases, with 6 bases of the junction left unmatched. The CDR3 sequence is CASSFGQGNFQPQHF. The DNA of the CDR3 is TGTGCCAGCAGTTTCGGACAGGGGAATTTTCAGCCCCAGCATTTT. Based on the CDR3 plus reference TRBV28 and TRBJ1-5, the full variable domain is DVKVTQSSRYLVKRTGEKVFLECVQDMDHENMFWYRQDPGLGLRLIYFSYDVKMKEKGDIPEGYSVSREKKERFSLILESASTNQTSMYLCASSFGQGNFQPQHFGDGTRLSIL.

Points on this clonotype: The conserved phenylalanine or tryptophan normally closing the CDR3 is absent here, so this likely arose from a read error. The limits of the CDR3 on the DNA are not certain, so only TCRdb's listed CDR3 is given. The V gene is TRBV6-2 or TRBV6-3, the J gene TRBJ2-7; whether TRBD1, the table's D call, matches the DNA was not checked. CDR1 and CDR2 from the germline V gene are MNHEY and SVGEGT. Inclusive of both ends, the CDR3 amounts to 14 amino acids. The CDR3 reads CASSRTGGVYEHYL.

Comment on this clonotype: A single base is all that separates this from a far larger clone, so a read error is likely. CDR3 loop: CASRTGTGDGGANVLTF. Here the CDR3 DNA reads TGTGCCAGCAGAACCGGGACAGGGGACGGTGGGGCCAACGTCCTGACTTTC. This chain uses TRBV6-2 or TRBV6-3 with TRBJ2-6, with 10 bases identical to TRBD1. This CDR3 is built from 17 residues. Unmatched junction bases numbered 8, after V lost 6 bases and J lost 3 bases. Germline V CDR1 and CDR2: MNHEY, SVGEGT.

Judged by abundance, this clonotype is medium-sized (0.01 to 0.1%). The genes are TRBV7-9 and TRBJ2-7; 8 bases fit TRBD1. Unmatched junction bases numbered 10, after V lost 5 bases and J lost 4 bases. Germline lookup yields CDR1 SEHNR and CDR2 FQNEAQ (reference sequence). This CDR3 region has 15 residues. The CDR3 region is CASSALDRGEYEQYF. The CDR3 DNA sequence: TGTGCCAGCAGCGCCCTAGACAGGGGAGAATACGAGCAGTACTTC.

In its sample, this clonotype ranks as medium-sized (0.01 to 0.1%). The chain links TRBV11-2 to TRBJ1-2; D uncertain. Germline-derived CDR1 and CDR2 are SGHAT and FQNNGV. The V and J ends lost 5 bases and 4 bases respectively, with 8 bases between them. The CDR3 has 12 amino acids. The chain's CDR3 is CASSRSSYGYTF. The CDR3 DNA follows: TGTGCCAGCAGCAGGTCCTCCTATGGCTACACCTTC. Full variable domain (outside the CDR3, taken from reference TRBV11-2 and TRBJ1-2): EAGVAQSPRYKIIEKRQSVAFWCNPISGHATLYWYQQILGQGPKLLIQFQNNGVVDDSQLPKDRFSAERLKGVDSTLKIQPAKLEDSAVYLCASSRSSYGYTFGSGTRLTVV.

This clonotype occurred many times. The chain links TRBV5-1 to TRBJ1-1; the D is unclear. This CDR3 is built from 13 residues. V was cut by 4 bases and J by 1 base, with 8 bases left in between. CDR1 SGHRS and CDR2 YFSETQ come from the germline V gene. This CDR3 reads CASSEVTNTEAFF. DNA of the CDR3: TGCGCCAGCAGCGAAGTGACGAACACTGAAGCTTTCTTT.

This clonotype is classed as medium-sized. The rearrangement joins TRBV5-8 to TRBJ2-2; D may be TRBD2 (5 bases). From germline, CDR1 is SGHTS and CDR2 YDEGEE. CDR3 length: 16 amino acids. The ends were cut back, 6 bases at V and 1 base at J, with 16 bases in the middle. The CDR3 region is CASTLRVVRNTGELFF. As DNA, the CDR3 is TGTGCCAGCACCCTGAGGGTTGTTAGGAACACCGGGGAGCTGTTTTTT.

This clonotype was picked up many times. This chain joins TRBV27 and TRBJ2-3; the D gene is possibly TRBD2 (6 bases). This CDR3 spans 14 amino acids. V was clipped by 7 bases and J by 4 bases, with 15 bases between them. Germline-derived CDR1 and CDR2 are MNHEY and SMNVEV (reference sequence). The CDR3 loop reads CASNQNGLPDTQYF. CDR3 DNA: TGTGCCAGCAACCAAAATGGACTACCAGATACGCAGTATTTT.

This clonotype has just a few counts. The chain links TRBV11-2 to TRBJ2-1; the match to TRBD2 covers 10 bases. The J segment lost 9 bases and the V segment lost 5 bases, leaving 19 bases of the junction unmatched. The V gene's germline CDR1 is SGHAT and CDR2 FQNNGV. The CDR3 covers 18 residues. CDR3 DNA sequence: TGTGCCAGCAGCGATACCCCCGGGAGTAGCGGGAGGCCCGGTGAGCAGTTCTTC. Protein: CASSDTPGSSGRPGEQFF.

The table lists this clonotype with many counts. The V call is TRBV28, the J call TRBJ2-5; 11 bases match TRBD1. Trimming at V came to 6 bases and at J to 4 bases, leaving 10 bases not matched to a gene. CDR3 length: 16 amino acids. The germline V gene encodes CDR1 MDHEN and CDR2 SYDVKM. CDR3 coding DNA: TGTGCCAGCAGAGGCGCGGGACAGGGGGGTCGAGAGACCCAGTACTTC. Translation: CASRGAGQGGRETQYF.

Many counts were recorded for this clonotype. The chain uses TRBV7-9 and TRBJ2-7, with D hard to call. This CDR3 has 15 residues. Germline V CDR1 and CDR2: SEHNR, FQNEAQ (reference sequence). The V end was cut by 4 bases, the J end by 2 bases, with 15 bases between. CDR3 loop: CASSSLLAGTYEQYF. The CDR3 DNA follows: TGTGCCAGCAGCTCCCTATTGGCAGGCACCTACGAGCAGTACTTC.

As regards this clonotype: The junction does not match germline at one end; this may be a read error. The chain uses TRBV6-9 and TRBJ2-7; the D gene could be TRBD1 or TRBD2 (5 bases each). The CDR3 is 14 residues long. Germline loops: CDR1 MNHGY, CDR2 SVAAGI. The CDR3 region is CASSSGPIAYEQYF. As DNA, the CDR3 is TGTGCCAGTAGTTCGGGGCCCATTGCCTACGAGCAGTACTTC.

This sequence joins TRBV30 and TRBJ2-2; the D gene could be TRBD1 or TRBD2 (5 bases each). CDR3 size: 15 residues. With 0 bases removed from V and 3 bases from J, the gap between germline ends came to 11 bases. The germline CDR1 and CDR2 sequences are GTSNPN and SVGIG (reference sequence). CDR3 loop: CAWSVMGRDTGELFF. CDR3 DNA sequence: TGTGCCTGGAGTGTAATGGGGCGGGACACCGGGGAGCTGTTTTTT.

This chain joins TRBV3-1 and TRBJ2-1, with D unclear. The V end was cut by 3 bases, the J end by 3 bases, with 6 bases between. The germline V gene encodes CDR1 LGHDT and CDR2 YNNKEL (reference sequence). CDR3 size: 13 residues. CDR3 bases: TGTGCCAGCAGCCAGGGGTTCTACAATGAGCAGTTCTTC. It yields the protein CASSQGFYNEQFF.

Points on this clonotype: A single base is all that separates this from a far larger clone, so a read error is likely. The rearrangement joins TRBV3-1 to TRBJ2-7; D tentatively fits TRBD1 or TRBD2 (5 bases each). The end of the DNA fits TRBJ2-5 better, so the J call may be wrong. The CDR3 covers 15 residues. The germline CDR1 and CDR2 sequences are LGHDT and YNNKEL (reference sequence). The chain's CDR3 is CASSQWGPSQETQYF. CDR3 coding DNA: TGTGCCAGCAGCCAATGGGGACCGTCCCAAGAGACCCAGTACTTC.